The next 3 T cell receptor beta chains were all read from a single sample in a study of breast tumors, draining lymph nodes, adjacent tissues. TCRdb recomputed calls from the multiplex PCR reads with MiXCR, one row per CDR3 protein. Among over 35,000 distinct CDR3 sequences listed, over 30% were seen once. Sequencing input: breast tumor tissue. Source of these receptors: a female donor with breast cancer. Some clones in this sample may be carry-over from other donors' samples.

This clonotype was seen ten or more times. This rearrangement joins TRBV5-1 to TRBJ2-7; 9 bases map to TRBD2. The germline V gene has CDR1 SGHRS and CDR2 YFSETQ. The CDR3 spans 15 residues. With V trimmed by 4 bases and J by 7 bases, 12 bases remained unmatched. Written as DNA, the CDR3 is TGCGCCAGCAGCACCGTAGCGGGAGCGATGGGGGAGCAGTACTTC. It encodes CASSTVAGAMGEQYF.

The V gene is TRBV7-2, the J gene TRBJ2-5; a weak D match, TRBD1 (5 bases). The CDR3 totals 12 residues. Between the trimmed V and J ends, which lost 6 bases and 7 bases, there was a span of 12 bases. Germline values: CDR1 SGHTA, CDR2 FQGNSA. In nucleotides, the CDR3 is TGTGCCAGCAGGATAGGGGCAGGGACCCAGTACTTC. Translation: CASRIGAGTQYF.

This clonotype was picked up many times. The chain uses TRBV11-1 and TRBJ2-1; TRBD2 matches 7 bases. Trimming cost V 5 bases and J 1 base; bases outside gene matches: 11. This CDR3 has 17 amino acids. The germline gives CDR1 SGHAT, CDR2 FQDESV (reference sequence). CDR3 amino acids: CASSNPSGTVSYNEQFF. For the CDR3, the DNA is TGTGCCAGCAGCAACCCTAGCGGCACGGTTTCCTACAATGAGCAGTTCTTC.